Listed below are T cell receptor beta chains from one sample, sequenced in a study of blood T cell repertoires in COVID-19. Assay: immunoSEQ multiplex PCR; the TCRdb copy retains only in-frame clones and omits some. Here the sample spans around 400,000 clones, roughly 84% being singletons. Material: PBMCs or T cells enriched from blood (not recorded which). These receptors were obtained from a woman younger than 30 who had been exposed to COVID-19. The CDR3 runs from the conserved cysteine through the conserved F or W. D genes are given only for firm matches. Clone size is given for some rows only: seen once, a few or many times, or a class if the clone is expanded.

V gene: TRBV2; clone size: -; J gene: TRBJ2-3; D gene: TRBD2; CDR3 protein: CASFGSSGRALDTQYF; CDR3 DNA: TGTGCCAGCTTCGGATCTAGCGGGAGGGCCTTAGATACGCAGTATTTT
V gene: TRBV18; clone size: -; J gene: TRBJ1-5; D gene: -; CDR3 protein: CASSPLHGDQPQHF; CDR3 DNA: TGTGCCAGCTCACCTCTACACGGGGATCAGCCCCAGCATTTT
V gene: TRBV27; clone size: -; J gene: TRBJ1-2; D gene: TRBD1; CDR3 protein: CASSFQGQGGWGYTF; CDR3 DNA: TGTGCCAGCAGTTTTCAGGGACAGGGGGGGTGGGGCTACACCTTC
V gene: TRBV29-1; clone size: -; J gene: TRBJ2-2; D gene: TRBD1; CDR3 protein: CSVGGQGPTGELFF; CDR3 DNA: TGCAGCGTTGGGGGACAGGGGCCCACCGGGGAGCTGTTTTTT
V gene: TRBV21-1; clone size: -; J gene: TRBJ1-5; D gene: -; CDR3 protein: CASSKRRSVGPQHF; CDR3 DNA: TGTGCCAGCAGCAAACGACGTAGCGTTGGTCCCCAGCATTTT
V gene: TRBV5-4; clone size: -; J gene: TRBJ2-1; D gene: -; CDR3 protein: CASSLAQWSYNEQFF; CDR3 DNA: TGTGCCAGCAGCTTGGCGCAGTGGTCCTACAATGAGCAGTTCTTC
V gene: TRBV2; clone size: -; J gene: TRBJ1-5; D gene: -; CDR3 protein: CASSDWLSNQPQHF; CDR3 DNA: TGTGCCAGCAGTGATTGGCTTAGCAATCAGCCCCAGCATTTT
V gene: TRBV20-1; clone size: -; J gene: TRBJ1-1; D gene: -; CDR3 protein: CSADLNTEAFF; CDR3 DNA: TGCAGTGCCGACTTGAACACTGAAGCTTTCTTT
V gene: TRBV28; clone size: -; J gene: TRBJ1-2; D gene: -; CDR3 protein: CASSLSLTGLAVGYTF; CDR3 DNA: TGTGCCAGCAGTTTATCCTTGACGGGGTTAGCAGTCGGCTACACCTTC
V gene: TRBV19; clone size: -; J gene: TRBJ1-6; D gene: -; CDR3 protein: CASSTEQNSPLHF; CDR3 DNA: TGTGCCAGTAGTACCGAACAGAATTCACCCCTCCACTTT
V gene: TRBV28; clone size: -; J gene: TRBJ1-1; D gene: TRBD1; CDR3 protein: CASSFPGQGWNTEAFF; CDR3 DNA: TGTGCCAGCAGTTTCCCGGGACAGGGATGGAACACTGAAGCTTTCTTT
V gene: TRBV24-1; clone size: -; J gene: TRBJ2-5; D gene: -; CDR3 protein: CATSDSSGSQETQYF; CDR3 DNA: TGTGCCACCAGTGATTCGTCCGGGAGCCAAGAGACCCAGTACTTC
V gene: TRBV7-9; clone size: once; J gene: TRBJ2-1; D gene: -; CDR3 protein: CASSKGGIRENEQFF; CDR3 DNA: TGTGCCAGCAGCAAGGGGGGGATCCGCGAGAATGAGCAGTTCTTC
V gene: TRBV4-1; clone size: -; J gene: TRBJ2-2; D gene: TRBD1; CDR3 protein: CASSQHQGANTGELFF; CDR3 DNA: TGCGCCAGCAGCCAGCACCAGGGGGCGAACACCGGGGAGCTGTTTTTT
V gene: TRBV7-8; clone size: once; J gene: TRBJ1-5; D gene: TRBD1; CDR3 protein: CASSLSGQGSNQPQHF; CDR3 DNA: TGTGCCAGCAGCTTATCCGGACAGGGGTCCAATCAGCCCCAGCATTTT
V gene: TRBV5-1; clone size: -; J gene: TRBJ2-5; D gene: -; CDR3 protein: CASSVGGQETQYF; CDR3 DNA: TGCGCCAGCAGCGTAGGGGGACAAGAGACCCAGTACTTC
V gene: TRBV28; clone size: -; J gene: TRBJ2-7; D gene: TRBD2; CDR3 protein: CASSLLAGGLAEQYF; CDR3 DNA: TGTGCCAGCAGTCTTCTAGCGGGGGGGTTAGCCGAGCAGTACTTC
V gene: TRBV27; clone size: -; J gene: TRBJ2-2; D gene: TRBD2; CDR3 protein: CASSFGGRANGELFF; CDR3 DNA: TGTGCCAGCAGTTTCGGCGGGAGGGCTAACGGGGAGCTGTTTTTT
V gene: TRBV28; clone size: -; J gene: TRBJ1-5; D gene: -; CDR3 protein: CASSLPQNSNQPQHF; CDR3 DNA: TGTGCCAGCAGTTTACCACAAAATAGCAATCAGCCCCAGCATTTT
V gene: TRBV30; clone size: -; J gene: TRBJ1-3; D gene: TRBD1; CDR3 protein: CAWSVPTGGDSGNTIYF; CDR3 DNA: TGTGCCTGGAGTGTACCCACAGGGGGGGACTCTGGAAACACCATATATTTT
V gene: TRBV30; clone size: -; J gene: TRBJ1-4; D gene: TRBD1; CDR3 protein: CAWILRGRPVGNEKLFF; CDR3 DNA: TGTGCCTGGATCCTTAGGGGGCGGCCGGTCGGAAATGAAAAACTGTTTTTT
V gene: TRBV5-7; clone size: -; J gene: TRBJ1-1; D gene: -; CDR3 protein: CASSLSLGRAFF; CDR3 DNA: TGTGCCAGCAGCTTGAGTCTGGGGAGAGCTTTCTTT
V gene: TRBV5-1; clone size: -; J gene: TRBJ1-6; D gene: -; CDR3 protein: CASSLNRVENSPLHF; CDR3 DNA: TGCGCCAGCAGCCTGAACAGGGTGGAAAATTCACCCCTCCACTTT
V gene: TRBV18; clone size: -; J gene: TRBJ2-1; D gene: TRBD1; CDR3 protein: CASSPGTGFSNEQFF; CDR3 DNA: TGTGCCAGCTCACCCGGGACAGGTTTCTCCAATGAGCAGTTCTTC
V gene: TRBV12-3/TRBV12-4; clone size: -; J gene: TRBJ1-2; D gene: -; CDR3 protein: CASSLPRGDGYTF; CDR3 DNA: TGTGCCAGCAGTTTGCCCAGGGGCGATGGCTACACCTTC
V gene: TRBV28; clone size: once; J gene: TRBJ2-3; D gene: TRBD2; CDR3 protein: CASRTTSGGTDTQYF; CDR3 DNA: TGTGCCAGCAGAACCACTAGCGGGGGCACAGATACGCAGTATTTT
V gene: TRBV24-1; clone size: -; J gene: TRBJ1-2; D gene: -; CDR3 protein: CATSGSLSYGYTF; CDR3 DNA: TGTGCCACCAGTGGTTCCCTATCCTATGGCTACACCTTC
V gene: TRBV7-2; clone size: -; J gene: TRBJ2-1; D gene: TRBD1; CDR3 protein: CASSLGGTGGYNEQFF; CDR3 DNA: TGTGCCAGCAGCTTAGGTGGGACAGGGGGCTACAATGAGCAGTTCTTC
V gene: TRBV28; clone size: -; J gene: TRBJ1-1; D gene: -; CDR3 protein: CASSFQGRNTEAFF; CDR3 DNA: TGTGCCAGCAGTTTCCAGGGTAGGAACACTGAAGCTTTCTTT